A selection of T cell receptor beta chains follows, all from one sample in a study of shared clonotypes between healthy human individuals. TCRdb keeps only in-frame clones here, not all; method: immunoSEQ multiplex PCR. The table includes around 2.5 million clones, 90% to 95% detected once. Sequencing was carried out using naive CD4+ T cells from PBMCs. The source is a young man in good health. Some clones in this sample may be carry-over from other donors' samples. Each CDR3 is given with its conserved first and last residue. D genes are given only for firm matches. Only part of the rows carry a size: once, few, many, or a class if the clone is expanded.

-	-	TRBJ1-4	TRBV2	TGTGCCAGCAGTGGCCGGGACCTTGCAACTAATGAAAAACTGTTTTTT	CASSGRDLATNEKLFF
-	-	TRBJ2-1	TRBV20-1	TGCAGGCTCGATGCGGCCAATGAGCAGTTCTTC	CRLDAANEQFF
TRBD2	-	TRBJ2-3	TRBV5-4	TGTGCCAGCAGCTTAGAGCGGGGCGGGACAGATACGCAGTATTTT	CASSLERGGTDTQYF
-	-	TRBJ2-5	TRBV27	TGTGCCAGCGCAGGGGCAGAGACCCAGTACTTC	CASAGAETQYF
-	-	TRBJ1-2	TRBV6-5	TGTGCCAGCAGTTACGCGGAATCCTATGGCTACACCTTC	CASSYAESYGYTF
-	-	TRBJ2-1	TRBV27	TGTGCCAGCAGTTTAAATCCAGGGGCCTACAATGAGCAGTTCTTC	CASSLNPGAYNEQFF
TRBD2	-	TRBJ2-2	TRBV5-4	TGTGCCAGCAGCCCAGCGGCGGGACTAGCGGGAAACACCGGGGAGCTGTTTTTT	CASSPAAGLAGNTGELFF
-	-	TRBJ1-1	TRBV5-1	TGCGCCAGCAGCTCACAGGGTAGCGGCACTGAAGCTTTCTTT	CASSSQGSGTEAFF
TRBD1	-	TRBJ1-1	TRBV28	TGTGCCAGCAGTTTTGGGACAGTGTACACTGAAGCTTTCTTT	CASSFGTVYTEAFF
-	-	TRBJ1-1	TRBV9	TGTGCCAGCAGCGCCGAGGGGACACACTATGAAGCTTTCTTT	CASSAEGTHYEAFF
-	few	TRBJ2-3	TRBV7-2	TGTGCCAGCAGCTTATTAGATACGCAGTATTTT	CASSLLDTQYF
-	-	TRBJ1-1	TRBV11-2	TGTGCCAGCAGCTTATCAGGGAACACTGAAGCTTTCTTT	CASSLSGNTEAFF
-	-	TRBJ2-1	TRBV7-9	TGTGCCAGCAGCCCGAGGGGGAGATGGGGCATTAATGAGCAGTTCTTC	CASSPRGRWGINEQFF
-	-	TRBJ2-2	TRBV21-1	TGTGCCAGCAGCAAAGCTTCATTAGACACCGCCAACACCGGGGAGCTGTTTTTT	CASSKASLDTANTGELFF
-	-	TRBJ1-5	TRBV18	TGTGCCAGCTCACCTAAGGAATGGGCCAATCAGCCCCAGCATTTT	CASSPKEWANQPQHF
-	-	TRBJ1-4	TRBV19	TGTGCCAGTAGTATTCTCGGACAGTTCCGAATGGGTGAAAAACTGTTTTTT	CASSILGQFRMGEKLFF
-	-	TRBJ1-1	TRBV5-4	TGTGCCAGCAGCTTGGCGGGCAGGACGAACACTGAAGCTTTCTTT	CASSLAGRTNTEAFF
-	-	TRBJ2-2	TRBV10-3	TGTGCCATCAGTGATTGGGGTGCAAACACCGGGGAGCTGTTTTTT	CAISDWGANTGELFF
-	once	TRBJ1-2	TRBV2	TGTGCCAGCAGTGAAGAGACAGTTGGTGGCTACACCTTC	CASSEETVGGYTF
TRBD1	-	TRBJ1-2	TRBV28	TGTGCCAGCAGTTTATCGACAGGGCTCTACACCTTC	CASSLSTGLYTF
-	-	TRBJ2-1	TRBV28	TGTGCCAGCAGATGGACCTTGGGGAGCAATGAGCGGTTCTTC	CASRWTLGSNERFF
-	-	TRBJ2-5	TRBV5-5	TGTGCCAGCAGCTTGCTGGGCCAAGAGACCCAGTACTTC	CASSLLGQETQYF
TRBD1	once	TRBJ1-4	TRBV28	TGTGCCAGCAGTCCTCAGGGGGAGGGCGGGTCTAATGAAAAACTGTTTTTT	CASSPQGEGGSNEKLFF
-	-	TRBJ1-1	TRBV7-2	TGTGCCAGCAGCCTGAGGATGAACACTGAAGCTTTCTTT	CASSLRMNTEAFF
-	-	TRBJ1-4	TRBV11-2	TGTGCCAGCAGGCCTCTGACGGGAACAACTAATGAAAAACTGTTTTTT	CASRPLTGTTNEKLFF
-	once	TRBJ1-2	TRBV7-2	TGTGCCAGCAGCTTATCCCCAGGGTTGGGAGGGCGGAATCTCGATGGCTACACCTTC	CASSLSPGLGGRNLDGYTF
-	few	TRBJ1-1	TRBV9	TGTGCCAGCAGCGCAAGCGGGAACACTGAAGCTTTCTTT	CASSASGNTEAFF
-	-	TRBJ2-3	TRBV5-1	TGCGCCAGCAGCTCACCAGAAGGCACAGATACGCAGTATTTT	CASSSPEGTDTQYF
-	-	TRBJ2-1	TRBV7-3	TGTGCCAGCAGCTTAACCGGCGAGCAGTTCTTC	CASSLTGEQFF
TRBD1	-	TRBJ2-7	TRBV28	TGTGCCAGCAGTAGCGCCGGACAGGACCCCTACGAGCAGTACTTC	CASSSAGQDPYEQYF
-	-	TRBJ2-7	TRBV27	TGTGCCAGCAGCCAGACCCGGGAAGAGTTCTACGAGCAGTACTTC	CASSQTREEFYEQYF
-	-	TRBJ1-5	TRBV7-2	TGTGCCAGCAGCCGCGAGGAGAATCAGCCCCAGCATTTT	CASSREENQPQHF
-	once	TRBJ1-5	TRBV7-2	TGTGCCAGCAGCTCACAGCAAAATCAGCCCCAGCATTTT	CASSSQQNQPQHF
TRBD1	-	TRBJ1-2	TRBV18	TGTGCCAGCTCACGAGGACAGGGAGGAGGCTACACCTTC	CASSRGQGGGYTF
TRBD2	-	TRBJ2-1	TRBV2	TGTGCCAGCATGAGTGGGGCCGTAGCGGGAGACGAGCAGTTCTTC	CASMSGAVAGDEQFF